These 20 T cell receptor beta chains were sequenced from one sample in a study of T cell responses to AZD1222 COVID-19 vaccine. Sequencing used immunoSEQ multiplex PCR; TCRdb keeps in-frame clones, though not all of them. The sample includes more than 120,000 clones, under 95% of them seen just once. The sequencing here drew on peripheral blood, taken on day 0 of AZD1222 vaccination. All receptors come from an adult in good health.

This clone was detected a few times. This chain joins TRBV3-1 (or the pseudogene TRBV3-2) and TRBJ1-2, with a tentative D call TRBD1 (6 bases). This CDR3 region has 12 residues. Germline V CDR1 and CDR2: LGHDT, YNNKEL (reference sequence). V lost 6 bases and J lost 3, with 8 bases in between. As DNA, the CDR3 is TGTGCCAGCAGTCAGGGGCACTATGGCTACACCTTC. As protein: CASSQGHYGYTF.

The rearrangement links TRBV2 to TRBJ1-5; a weak D match, TRBD1 (5 bases). Germline CDR1 reads SNHLY; CDR2 reads FYNNEI. The ends were cut back, 8 bases at V and 4 bases at J, with 15 bases in the middle. This CDR3 is built from 14 residues. The CDR3 nucleotides read TGTGCCAGCGCTATCCTTGGGGGTAATCAGCCCCAGCATTTT. Its protein product is CASAILGGNQPQHF. The entire variable domain, with the rest obtained from reference TRBV2 and TRBJ1-5, is as follows: EPEVTQTPSHQVTQMGQEVILRCVPISNHLYFYWYRQILGQKVEFLVSFYNNEISEKSEIFDDQFSVERPDGSNFTLKIRSTKLEDSAMYFCASAILGGNQPQHFGDGTRLSIL.

The chain carries TRBV6-4 and TRBJ1-2, with a possible D match to TRBD1 (5 bases). From germline, CDR1 is MRHNA and CDR2 SNTAGT. The CDR3 covers 12 residues. The V and J ends lost 8 bases and 8 bases respectively, with 15 bases between them. CDR3 sequence: CASLREGRGYTF. The DNA of the CDR3 is TGTGCCAGCCTTCGTGAGGGACGGGGCTACACCTTC.

CDR3 sequence (DNA): TGTGCCAGCAGTCGTAAGGGTGGCTCCTACGAGCAGTACTTC. This translates into CASSRKGGSYEQYF. The chain carries TRBV3-1 (or the pseudogene TRBV3-2) and TRBJ2-7; no clear D gene. V lost 6 bases and J 0 bases, leaving 12 bases between the germline ends. From germline, CDR1 is LGHDT and CDR2 YNNKEL (reference sequence). The length of the CDR3 is 14 residues.

The chain joins TRBV4-1 to TRBJ2-7; D unclear. Germline CDR1 MGHRA, CDR2 YSYEKL. V dropped 1 base and J dropped 3 bases, with 10 bases sitting between them. The CDR3 is 14 amino acids. CDR3 bases: TGCGCCAGCAGCCAAGTTGGCAGAGACTACGAGCAGTACTTC. Translating gives CASSQVGRDYEQYF.

The chain has TRBV9 and TRBJ2-2; possible D gene TRBD2, 6 bases. Trimming removed 2 bases at V and 6 bases at J, with 11 bases between. This CDR3 contains 14 residues. Per the germline V gene, CDR1 is SGDLS and CDR2 is YYNGEE. The CDR3 DNA sequence: TGTGCCAGCAGCGTTATGGCGGGGCCCGGGGAGCTGTTTTTT. Translated, it gives CASSVMAGPGELFF. Filled out from reference TRBV9 and TRBJ2-2, the complete variable domain reads DSGVTQTPKHLITATGQRVTLRCSPRSGDLSVYWYQQSLDQGLQFLIQYYNGEERAKGNILERFSAQQFPDLHSELNLSSLELGDSALYFCASSVMAGPGELFFGEGSRLTVL.

V and J are TRBV2 and TRBJ2-3, with TRBD2 identical over 9 bases. The V gene end was trimmed by 2 bases and the J gene end by 5 bases; junction bases not matched to a gene: 8. This CDR3 is 16 amino acids long. Germline CDR1 and CDR2: SNHLY and FYNNEI. Here the CDR3 reads CASSEPTSGWQDTQYF. CDR3 DNA: TGTGCCAGCAGTGAACCGACTAGCGGATGGCAAGATACGCAGTATTTT.

The V gene is TRBV5-1, the J gene TRBJ2-1; TRBD2 matches at 9 bases. The CDR3 sequence is 16 residues long. V shed 0 bases and J 7 bases; nucleotides not matched to a gene: 8. Per the germline V gene, CDR1 is SGHRS and CDR2 is YFSETQ. The CDR3 region has the DNA TGCGCCAGCAGCTTGGATGCGGGAGGGCCGAGAAATGAGCAGTTCTTC. Its translation is CASSLDAGGPRNEQFF.

The chain recombines TRBV12-3 or TRBV12-4 with TRBJ2-3; possibly TRBD2 for D (5 bases). This CDR3 has 12 residues. The V gene lost 5 bases and the J gene lost 6 bases, with 9 bases spanning the gap. In nucleotides, the CDR3 is TGTGCCAGCAGTCCCGGGATGGATACGCAGTATTTT. Its protein product is CASSPGMDTQYF.

The genes are TRBV11-1 and TRBJ1-1; possibly TRBD1 for D (5 bases). This CDR3 comprises 14 residues. Germline V gives CDR1 SGHAT, CDR2 FQDESV (reference sequence). V was pared by 5 bases and J by 1 base, with 11 bases between. The CDR3 DNA follows: TGTGCCAGCAGCCCAAGGGGAGAGAACACTGAAGCTTTCTTT. Amino acid sequence: CASSPRGENTEAFF.

The chain has TRBV3-1 (or the pseudogene TRBV3-2) and TRBJ1-2; a possible D gene is TRBD1 (5 bases). CDR1 LGHDT and CDR2 YNNKEL come from the germline V gene (reference sequence). The V end lost 1 base, the J end lost 2 bases, and 11 bases lay between the germline ends. CDR3 length: 15 residues. This CDR3 reads CASSQGARDNYGYTF. CDR3 nucleotides: TGTGCCAGCAGCCAAGGAGCACGGGACAACTATGGCTACACCTTC.

The V call is TRBV30, the J call TRBJ1-4; a weak D match, TRBD1 (5 bases). Germline CDR1 reads GTSNPN; CDR2 reads SVGIG (reference sequence). This CDR3 comprises 18 residues. Trimming left V 2 bases short and J 6 bases short, with 25 bases between. This chain's CDR3 is CAWSPPGYSGDGDEKLFF. The CDR3 DNA reads as TGTGCCTGGAGTCCCCCGGGTTATTCTGGGGACGGGGATGAAAAACTGTTTTTT.

This rearrangement joins TRBV7-9 to TRBJ2-5; TRBD2 aligns across 9 bases. CDR1 SEHNR and CDR2 FQNEAQ come from the germline V gene (reference sequence). V was clipped by 1 base and J by 0 bases; unmatched bases: 9. This CDR3 is built from 18 residues. The CDR3: CASSLEWGEREDQETQYF. The CDR3 nucleotides read TGTGCCAGCAGCTTAGAGTGGGGAGAGCGGGAGGACCAAGAGACCCAGTACTTC.

V gene TRBV3-1 (or the pseudogene TRBV3-2) combines with J gene TRBJ2-3, with 10 bases fitting TRBD1. The junction had 11 bases not matched to a gene; V was cut back by 11 bases and J by 9 bases. The CDR3 contains 13 residues. Germline V CDR1 and CDR2: LGHDT, YNNKEL (reference sequence). DNA for the CDR3: TGTGCCCTGGGGACAGGGGATAGTGTGACGCAGTATTTT. It specifies CALGTGDSVTQYF.

The V call is TRBV7-2, the J call TRBJ2-3; TRBD2 agrees at 13 bases. The J segment lost 3 bases and the V segment lost 1 base, leaving 4 bases of the junction unmatched. CDR1 is SGHTA, CDR2 FQGNSA, per germline. This CDR3 contains 17 residues. The CDR3 is CASSLGGTSGATDTQYF. The CDR3, as DNA: TGTGCCAGCAGCTTAGGGGGGACTAGCGGGGCGACAGATACGCAGTATTTT.

This chain joins TRBV6-5 and TRBJ2-2; D not resolved. The ends were cut back, 2 bases at V and 4 bases at J, with 11 bases in the middle. CDR1 is MNHEY, CDR2 SVGAGI, per germline. The CDR3 is 15 residues long. CDR3 bases: TGTGCCAGCAGTTACGGGATCTATTCCACCGGGGAGCTGTTTTTT. This gives the protein CASSYGIYSTGELFF.

The V and J genes are TRBV19 and TRBJ1-2, with D possibly being TRBD1 (5 bases). The V and J ends lost 4 bases and 3 bases respectively, with 12 bases between them. The CDR3 covers 14 residues. Germline V gene data show CDR1 as LNHDA and CDR2 as SQIVND (reference sequence). The CDR3: CASSNRDGDYGYTF. CDR3 coding DNA: TGTGCCAGTAGTAACCGGGACGGCGACTATGGCTACACCTTC.

The chain recombines TRBV27 with TRBJ2-3; no clear D gene. Per germline, CDR1 MNHEY and CDR2 SMNVEV (reference sequence). The CDR3 contains 15 residues. With 6 bases removed from V and 0 bases from J, the gap between germline ends came to 13 bases. Here the CDR3 reads CASSHHPRSTDTQYF. The DNA for the CDR3 is TGTGCCAGCAGCCACCATCCTCGGAGCACAGATACGCAGTATTTT.

This chain uses TRBV9 with TRBJ2-3, with 10 nucleotides matching TRBD2. The CDR3 covers 16 residues. Per the germline V gene, CDR1 is SGDLS and CDR2 is YYNGEE. The V and J ends lost 4 bases and 2 bases, in that order; junction bases with no gene match: 7. The CDR3, as DNA: TGTGCCAGCAGCTCGCCGAGCGGGGGGGCCACAGATACGCAGTATTTT. Its translation is CASSSPSGGATDTQYF.

V usage is TRBV19 and J usage is TRBJ2-3, with TRBD2 matching over 12 bases. V shed 1 base and J 5 bases; nucleotides not matched to a gene: 4. Per the germline V gene, CDR1 is LNHDA and CDR2 is SQIVND (reference sequence). The length of the CDR3 is 16 residues. CDR3 region: CASSIGTSGVGDTQYF. The CDR3 DNA reads TGTGCCAGTAGTATAGGGACTAGCGGGGTGGGAGATACGCAGTATTTT.